The rows below give T cell receptor beta chains drawn from one sample of a study of neurological immune-mediated disorders. MiXCR was run by TCRdb on the 5' RACE reads, yielding one entry per CDR3 protein. This sample has more than 55,000 distinct CDR3 sequences, with 8.5% to 10% found just once. Sequenced sample: PBMCs. These receptors originate from a man aged 25 to 40 in good health. Both conserved end residues are part of each CDR3. A D gene is named only where the DNA matches it firmly. Some rows mark clone size as missing; the rest say once, few, many or name a class of expanded clone.

V gene,clone size,J gene,D gene,CDR3 protein,CDR3 DNA
TRBV7-2,few,TRBJ2-7,.,CASSSSSGEGHEQYF,TGTGCCAGCAGCTCATCAAGCGGAGAGGGGCACGAGCAGTACTTC
TRBV5-1,many,TRBJ2-5,TRBD2,CASSRTGEGETQYF,TGCGCCAGCTCCCGGACGGGGGAGGGAGAGACCCAGTACTTC
TRBV10-3,many,TRBJ1-1,.,CATQAGLNTEAFF,TGTGCCACCCAGGCAGGACTGAACACTGAAGCTTTCTTT
TRBV7-2,many,TRBJ2-1,.,CASSLVPASVYEQFF,TGTGCCAGCAGCTTGGTGCCTGCTTCTGTCTATGAGCAGTTCTTC
TRBV12-3/TRBV12-4,many,TRBJ1-6,TRBD1,CASTVGRTGSYLLHF,TGTGCCAGCACCGTGGGTCGGACAGGCTCTTATCTCCTCCACTTT
TRBV27,many,TRBJ2-5,.,CASSKNYQETQYF,TGTGCCAGCAGCAAGAACTACCAAGAGACCCAGTACTTC
TRBV20-1,.,TRBJ2-3,TRBD2,CSARTTSGVDTQYF,TGCAGTGCTAGAACGACTAGCGGAGTAGATACGCAGTATTTT
TRBV7-9,.,TRBJ2-7,TRBD1,CASSLDRVSPWEQYF,TGTGCCAGCAGCCTGGACAGGGTCTCCCCTTGGGAGCAGTACTTC
TRBV25-1,many,TRBJ1-6,TRBD1,CASSGGQGASSPLHF,TGTGCCAGCAGTGGGGGACAGGGGGCGAGTTCACCCCTCCACTTT
TRBV29-1,many,TRBJ1-4,.,CSVGADRNNEKLFF,TGCAGCGTTGGAGCCGACAGAAATAATGAAAAACTGTTTTTT
TRBV27,many,TRBJ1-6,.,CASSVPDGFSPLHF,TGTGCCAGCAGTGTCCCGGACGGATTTTCACCCCTCCACTTT
TRBV29-1,.,TRBJ1-6,.,CSVSATDSPHSPLHF,TGCAGCGTTTCCGCTACGGACAGTCCTCATTCACCCCTCCACTTT
TRBV11-2,many,TRBJ2-3,TRBD2,CASSFSGGDTDTQYF,TGTGCCAGCAGCTTTTCGGGGGGGGACACAGATACGCAGTATTTT
TRBV20-1,few,TRBJ1-5,.,CSARQVGVSQPQHF,TGCAGTGCTAGACAAGTAGGGGTTAGTCAGCCCCAGCATTTT
TRBV29-1,many,TRBJ2-1,.,CSVEGDPGLAYNEQFF,TGCAGCGTTGAAGGAGACCCAGGCCTGGCCTACAATGAGCAGTTCTTC
TRBV10-3,many,TRBJ2-1,TRBD2,CAIRSGLEGNEQFF,TGTGCCATCAGGTCAGGACTAGAGGGCAATGAGCAGTTCTTC
TRBV6-1,many,TRBJ2-1,.,CASSVGTAYNEQFF,TGTGCCAGCAGTGTAGGAACGGCCTACAATGAGCAGTTCTTC
TRBV12-3/TRBV12-4,many,TRBJ2-6,.,CASTKRDSGANVLTF,TGTGCCAGCACAAAGAGGGACTCCGGGGCCAACGTCCTGACTTTC
TRBV5-1,many,TRBJ2-6,.,CASSPGNSGANVLTF,TGCGCCAGCAGTCCAGGGAACTCTGGGGCCAACGTCCTGACTTTC
TRBV6-6,.,TRBJ2-3,.,CASRRQNGGDTQYF,TGTGCCAGCAGGCGACAGAATGGTGGAGATACGCAGTATTTT
TRBV27,many,TRBJ2-2,TRBD2,CASSFSGLNTGELFF,TGTGCCAGCAGTTTTAGCGGGCTGAACACCGGGGAGCTGTTTTTT
TRBV10-3,many,TRBJ1-5,.,CAISESGGEGSNQPQHF,TGTGCCATCAGTGAGTCTGGGGGCGAGGGGAGCAATCAGCCCCAGCATTTT
TRBV5-1,many,TRBJ2-1,.,CASSSDGGSYNEQFF,TGCGCCAGCAGCTCGGACGGAGGCTCCTACAATGAGCAGTTCTTC
TRBV12-3/TRBV12-4,many,TRBJ2-3,TRBD2,CASSLSTSGPDTQYF,TGTGCCAGCAGTTTATCGACTAGCGGACCAGATACGCAGTATTTT
TRBV7-9,.,TRBJ2-5,.,CASSGRGTQETQYF,TGTGCCAGCAGCGGCCGGGGGACCCAAGAGACCCAGTACTTC
TRBV18,many,TRBJ2-7,.,CASSPPSSVGNEQYF,TGTGCCAGCTCACCACCCTCGTCAGTAGGGAACGAGCAGTACTTC
TRBV27,many,TRBJ2-1,.,CASSPSVPREQFF,TGTGCCAGCAGTCCGAGCGTGCCCAGGGAGCAGTTCTTC
TRBV29-1,many,TRBJ2-3,.,CSALDADTQYF,TGCAGCGCGCTCGACGCAGATACGCAGTATTTT
TRBV5-1,many,TRBJ1-6,.,CASSLEWQGYSPLHF,TGCGCCAGCAGCTTGGAGTGGCAGGGTTATTCACCCCTCCACTTT
TRBV20-1,many,TRBJ2-3,TRBD1,CSPENRDRGTDTQYF,TGCAGTCCAGAGAACCGGGACAGGGGGACAGATACGCAGTATTTT
TRBV2,.,TRBJ1-5,.,CASSEEMVGGSNQPQHF,TGTGCCAGCAGTGAAGAGATGGTCGGGGGTAGCAATCAGCCCCAGCATTTT
TRBV28,many,TRBJ2-7,TRBD1,CASSRTGPYEQYF,TGTGCCAGCAGCAGGACAGGGCCCTACGAGCAGTACTTC
TRBV28,few,TRBJ2-5,TRBD2,CASSTRLAGVGETQYF,TGTGCCAGCAGTACGAGGTTGGCGGGAGTGGGTGAGACCCAGTACTTC
TRBV5-1,few,TRBJ2-2,.,CASSLTVSLNTGELFF,TGCGCCAGCAGCTTGACAGTGAGTCTAAACACCGGGGAGCTGTTTTTT
TRBV12-3/TRBV12-4,many,TRBJ2-1,.,CASILTGAYNEQFF,TGTGCCAGCATCTTGACAGGAGCCTACAATGAGCAGTTCTTC
TRBV10-3,many,TRBJ1-3,TRBD1,CAISESIPGGGQRNTIYF,TGTGCCATCAGTGAGTCGATTCCAGGGGGCGGGCAGCGTAACACCATATATTTT
TRBV15,many,TRBJ1-5,TRBD1,CATSRPPGQISQPQHF,TGTGCCACCAGCAGACCTCCGGGACAGATATCCCAGCCCCAGCATTTT
TRBV9,.,TRBJ1-1,TRBD1,CANSVWDSTNTEAFF,TGTGCCAACAGCGTTTGGGACAGTACGAACACTGAAGCTTTCTTT
TRBV18,many,TRBJ2-6,.,CASSPLGAGANVLTF,TGTGCCAGCTCACCATTGGGGGCTGGGGCCAACGTCCTGACTTTC
TRBV27,few,TRBJ2-5,.,CASSRITHQETQYF,TGTGCCAGCAGCCGGATAACCCATCAAGAGACCCAGTACTTC
TRBV20-1,many,TRBJ2-1,TRBD2,CSASSLAGVVDFTGPDEQFF,TGCAGTGCTAGTTCCCTAGCGGGAGTAGTGGACTTCACAGGCCCGGATGAGCAGTTCTTC
TRBV7-2,many,TRBJ2-5,.,CASSLEVGTQYF,TGTGCCAGCAGCTTAGAAGTGGGGACCCAGTACTTC
TRBV7-6,many,TRBJ2-1,TRBD2,CASSDGLAGDEQFF,TGTGCCAGCAGCGACGGACTAGCGGGAGATGAGCAGTTCTTC
TRBV6-2/TRBV6-3,many,TRBJ2-2,TRBD2,CASRRAGASTGELFF,TGTGCCAGCAGGAGAGCGGGAGCGTCCACCGGGGAGCTGTTTTTT
TRBV9,many,TRBJ2-1,.,CASSVEGLKNEQFF,TGTGCCAGCAGCGTAGAGGGCCTTAAGAATGAGCAGTTCTTC